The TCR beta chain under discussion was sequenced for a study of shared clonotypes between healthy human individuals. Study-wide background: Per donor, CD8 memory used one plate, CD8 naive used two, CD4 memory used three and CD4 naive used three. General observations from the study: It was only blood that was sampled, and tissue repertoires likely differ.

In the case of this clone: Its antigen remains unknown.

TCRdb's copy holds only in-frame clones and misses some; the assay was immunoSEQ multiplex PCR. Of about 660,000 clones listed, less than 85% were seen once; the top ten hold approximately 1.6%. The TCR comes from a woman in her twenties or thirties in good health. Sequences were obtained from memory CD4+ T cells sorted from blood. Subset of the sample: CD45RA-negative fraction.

CDR3 in amino acids: CSVVRNTGELFF. CDR3 bases: TGCAGCGTTGTCCGGAACACCGGGGAGCTGTTTTTT. The rearrangement joins TRBV29-1 to TRBJ2-2; D is unclear. Germline V lookup: CDR1 SQVTM, CDR2 ANQGSEA. The V and J ends lost 4 bases and 1 base respectively, with 4 bases between them. The CDR3 length is 12 residues.